One T cell receptor beta chain is described in this entry. The target antigen is unknown. Blood cells were analyzed directly, without culture or expansion. This sample stems from a study of neoadjuvant anti-PD-1 for oral cavity cancer. Across the whole study: Around day 43, patients without progression received a fourth nivolumab dose before surgery.

Study-level findings and limits: With three patients per group, TCR findings need larger cohorts.

V lost 0 bases and J 0 bases, leaving 6 bases between the germline ends. Germline V gene lookup returns CDR1 LGHNA and CDR2 YNFKEQ. The CDR3 extends over 15 amino acids. PBMC libraries mostly used about 500 ng of input genomic DNA, with six replicates per sample. The method was immunoSEQ multiplex PCR; TCRdb's version includes in-frame clones alone and lacks a portion of them. The table has tens of thousands of clones, roughly 84% seen once. This chain uses TRBV4-2 with TRBJ1-5; D gene ambiguous. The clonotype comes from a person aged 35 to 85 with oral cavity squamous cell carcinoma. Sequences were derived from PBMCs, sampled before nivolumab (anti-PD-1) treatment. The CDR3 sequence is CASSQERHSNQPQHF. The CDR3 DNA reads as TGTGCCAGCAGCCAAGAGAGGCATAGCAATCAGCCCCAGCATTTT.